These 15 T cell receptor beta chains came from one sample sequenced in a study of regulatory T cells in long-lasting Graves disease (dated by TCRdb to about 2021). Explained via the paper, the time point label denotes: newly diagnosed GD, antithyroid drugs for less than 3 months. For both TCR sequencing and RNA sequencing, RNA was extracted from PBMCs in TRIzol. The method behind the library was multiplex PCR. TCRdb records Illumina HiSeq 4000 as the sequencer. CDR3 regions were amplified by Arm-PCR with iRepertoire HTBI primers to construct TCR beta libraries. TCRdb handled the public reads itself, with Q25 trimming in fastp and clone calling in MiXCR, and kept productive beta chains. Each entry is one CDR3 protein sequence, shown with its most common DNA and genes. This sample holds about 540,000 distinct CDR3 sequences; around an eighth were observed only once. Jointly, the top ten make up roughly a tenth of the sample.

These sequences were also reported in another study, on T cells in Graves' hyperthyroidism and ophthalmopathy.

Sequenced material: peripheral blood mononuclear cells (PBMCs), taken at new diagnosis, from a patient treated with antithyroid drugs. The receptors were sampled from a man between 25 and 39 years old with Graves disease. Donor details come from another sample of the same person, matched by shared clones.

This clonotype has ten or more counts. The rearrangement uses TRBV29-1 and TRBJ2-5; 14 nucleotides match TRBD2. Trimming removed 6 bases from V and 3 bases from J; junction bases left unmatched: 9. CDR3 size: 16 residues. Germline assignment: CDR1 SQVTM and CDR2 ANQGSEA. CDR3 sequence (DNA): TGCAGCGTGAAAACCGGGACTAGCGGGAGAGAAGAGACCCAGTACTTC. Protein product: CSVKTGTSGREETQYF.

This clonotype was counted many times. This sequence joins TRBV11-2 and TRBJ2-5; D not certain. Trimming left V 3 bases short and J 6 bases short, with 8 bases between. The CDR3 loop spans 12 amino acids. Germline CDR1 reads SGHAT; CDR2 reads FQNNGV. This CDR3 is CASSFREQTQYF. The CDR3 nucleotides are TGTGCCAGCAGCTTCCGTGAACAGACCCAGTACTTC.

The genes are TRBV19 and TRBJ1-3; possible D gene TRBD1, 5 bases. V was pared by 5 bases and J by 2 bases, with 16 bases between. The CDR3 loop spans 16 amino acids. Germline V lookup: CDR1 LNHDA, CDR2 SQIVND (reference sequence). CDR3 amino acids: CASSSAYGGTGNTIYF. The CDR3 coding sequence is TGTGCCAGTAGTTCTGCCTACGGGGGAACTGGAAACACCATATATTTT.

The chain joins TRBV6-1 to TRBJ2-7; D call uncertain. V was clipped by 6 bases and J by 5 bases, with 8 bases between them. Germline V gene data show CDR1 as MNHNS and CDR2 as SASEGT. This CDR3 is 11 amino acids long. The CDR3 here is CASSRYDEQYF. The DNA of the CDR3 is TGTGCCAGCAGCCGCTACGACGAGCAGTACTTC.

This clonotype was seen many times. V gene TRBV12-3 or TRBV12-4 combines with J gene TRBJ2-1, with D perhaps TRBD1 or TRBD2 (6 bases each). There are 14 residues in the CDR3. V shed 5 bases and J shed 9 bases, with 17 bases lying between them. CDR3 nucleotides: TGTGCCAGCAGTCCCGAGGGGGAGGTATCTGAGCAGTTCTTC. It yields the protein CASSPEGEVSEQFF.

This clonotype was counted only a few times. A much more abundant neighbour one base away suggests this may be a read error. CDR3 residues: CASSQEGTGGSTDTQYF. DNA for the CDR3: TGTGCCAGCAGCCAAGAAGGGACTGGCGGGAGCACAGATACGCAGTATTTT. The V and J genes are TRBV3-1 and TRBJ2-3; D possibly corresponds to TRBD2 (6 bases). The V end was cut by 0 bases, the J end by 0 bases, with 13 bases between. CDR1 and CDR2 from the germline V gene are LGHDT and YNNKEL (reference sequence). The CDR3 loop spans 17 amino acids.

This clonotype was detected ten times or more. The chain has TRBV20-1 and TRBJ2-1; D gene unclear. Trimming took off 1 base at V and 6 bases at J, with 10 bases between the two ends. This CDR3 has 13 residues. Germline assignment: CDR1 DFQATT and CDR2 SNEGSKA (reference sequence). The CDR3 DNA reads as TGCAGTGCTAGAGGTCTTCATGCCAATGAGCAGTTCTTC. Protein sequence: CSARGLHANEQFF.

The chain uses TRBV19 and TRBJ2-3; 9 bases line up with TRBD2. The germline gives CDR1 LNHDA, CDR2 SQIVND (reference sequence). Unmatched junction bases numbered 11, after V lost 5 bases and J lost 2 bases. This CDR3 is 17 amino acids long. DNA for the CDR3: TGTGCCAGTAGTCTCAGGACTAGCGATCTCATCACAGATACGCAGTATTTT. This sequence encodes CASSLRTSDLITDTQYF.

This clonotype was detected ten times or more. The CDR3 DNA sequence: TGTGCCAGCAGCTCGCTGACAGGGCGTGGCTCCTACGAGCAGTACTTC. It translates to CASSSLTGRGSYEQYF. The genes are TRBV7-9 and TRBJ2-7, with 7 bases aligning to TRBD1. V trimming: 4 bases; J trimming: 0 bases; junction bases outside the gene matches: 9. CDR1 is SEHNR, CDR2 FQNEAQ, per germline (reference sequence). The CDR3 has 16 amino acids.

In its sample, this clonotype was seen many times. This chain uses TRBV3-1 with TRBJ2-7; 7 positions match TRBD2. V shed 4 bases and J 4 bases; nucleotides not matched to a gene: 7. CDR3 length: 14 amino acids. Germline CDR1 reads LGHDT; CDR2 reads YNNKEL (reference sequence). The CDR3 DNA is TGTGCCAGCAGCCGCCGCGGGGACTATTACGAGCAGTACTTC. It specifies CASSRRGDYYEQYF.

In this sample, this clonotype turned up a few times. This rearrangement joins TRBV5-4 to TRBJ2-1; D uncertain. The V end lost 1 base, the J end lost 0 bases, and 14 bases lay between the germline ends. Germline CDR1 reads SGHNT; CDR2 reads YYREEE (reference sequence). The CDR3 has 17 amino acids. The CDR3 spells CASSLRTNLFSYNEQFF. The CDR3 DNA follows: TGTGCCAGCAGCTTGCGGACCAACTTGTTCTCCTACAATGAGCAGTTCTTC.

This clonotype has ten or more counts. The rearrangement links TRBV6-1 to TRBJ2-7; a weak D match, TRBD2 (5 bases). The germline gives CDR1 MNHNS, CDR2 SASEGT. The V gene lost 5 bases and the J gene lost 7 bases, with 24 bases spanning the gap. This CDR3 is built from 16 residues. Written as DNA, the CDR3 is TGTGCCAGCAGTCTGGGAAACACGGACTTTGCGGAAGAGCAGTACTTC. Amino acid sequence: CASSLGNTDFAEEQYF.

This clonotype was seen more than once but under ten times. The chain links TRBV10-3 to TRBJ1-1; D remains unclear. Germline V gives CDR1 ENHRY, CDR2 SYGVKD. The CDR3 contains 16 residues. V was cut by 2 bases and J by 6 bases, with 19 bases left in between. The CDR3 here is CAISETQASVGSEAFF. CDR3 coding DNA: TGTGCCATCAGTGAGACCCAGGCATCGGTTGGGTCTGAAGCTTTCTTT.

This clonotype was found a few times. This chain joins TRBV20-1 and TRBJ2-5; 10 bases are a match to TRBD1. CDR3 length: 17 residues. Germline CDR1 DFQATT, CDR2 SNEGSKA (reference sequence). The V segment lost 4 bases and the J segment 5 bases; nucleotides outside the gene matches: 16. This CDR3 reads CSAIYPRDRGWGETQYF. Written as DNA, the CDR3 is TGCAGTGCTATTTATCCCCGGGACAGGGGCTGGGGGGAGACCCAGTACTTC.

The chain employs TRBV7-8 and TRBJ2-5; 9 bases match TRBD2. Germline CDR1 reads SGHVS; CDR2 reads FQNEAQ. The CDR3 covers 15 residues. After removal of 1 base from V and 4 bases from J, the junction contained 4 bases not matched to a gene. The CDR3 here is CASSLEAGGRETQYF. In DNA form, the CDR3 reads TGTGCCAGCAGCTTAGAGGCGGGAGGGAGAGAGACCCAGTACTTC.